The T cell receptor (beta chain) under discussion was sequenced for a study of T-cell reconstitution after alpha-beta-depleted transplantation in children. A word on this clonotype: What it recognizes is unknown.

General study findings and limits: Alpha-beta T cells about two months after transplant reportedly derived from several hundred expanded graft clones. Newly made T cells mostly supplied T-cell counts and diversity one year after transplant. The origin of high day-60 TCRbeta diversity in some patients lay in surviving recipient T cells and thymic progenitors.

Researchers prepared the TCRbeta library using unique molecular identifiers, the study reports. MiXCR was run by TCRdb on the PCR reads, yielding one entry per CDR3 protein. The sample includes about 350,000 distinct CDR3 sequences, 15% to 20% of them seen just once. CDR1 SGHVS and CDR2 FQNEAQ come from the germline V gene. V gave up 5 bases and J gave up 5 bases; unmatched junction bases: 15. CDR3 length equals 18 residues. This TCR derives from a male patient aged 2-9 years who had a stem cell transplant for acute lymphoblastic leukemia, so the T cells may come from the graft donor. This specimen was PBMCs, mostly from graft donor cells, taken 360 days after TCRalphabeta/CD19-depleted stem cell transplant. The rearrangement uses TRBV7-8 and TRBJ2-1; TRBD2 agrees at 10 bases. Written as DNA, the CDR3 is TGTGCCAGCAGCAGGGGACTAGCGCGGGTAGGGGCAGACAATGAGCAGTTCTTC. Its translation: CASSRGLARVGADNEQFF.